A single sample gave rise to the 30 T cell receptor beta chains below, sequenced in a study of blood T cell repertoires in COVID-19 (dated by TCRdb to 2020 to 2021). Libraries were built with the immunoSEQ multiplex PCR assay. Imported from immuneACCESS, the table was reduced by TCRdb to in-frame sequences with V and J called. These copies leave out some clones; in studies compared against another copy, an unresolved V gene accounts for under half, and the cause of the remainder is not known. In all, the sample holds approximately 97,000 clones, and less than 95% of those were seen once. 1.7% of the sample lies in the top ten. Sequenced input: peripheral blood. These receptors all come from a man in his fifties or sixties with acute or convalescent COVID-19.

The chain carries TRBV3-1 (or the pseudogene TRBV3-2) and TRBJ1-2; 8 bases line up with TRBD1. Per the germline V gene, CDR1 is LGHDT and CDR2 is YNNKEL (reference sequence). Trimming cost V 5 bases and J 4 bases; bases outside gene matches: 9. The CDR3 is made up of 15 amino acids. CDR3 DNA sequence: TGTGCCAGCAGCGACGTGACAGGGGCAGGCTATGGCTACACCTTC. This gives the protein CASSDVTGAGYGYTF.

This chain links TRBV10-1 with TRBJ2-1; 9 bases align to TRBD2. J lost 7 bases, V lost 8 bases, and 9 bases had no gene match. This CDR3 is 14 amino acids long. Germline V gives CDR1 WNHNN, CDR2 SYGVQD (reference sequence). The CDR3 sequence: CASSQAGGPNEQFF. For the CDR3, the DNA is TGCGCCAGCTCCCAGGCGGGGGGGCCTAATGAGCAGTTCTTC.

This clone was seen a single time. The chain recombines TRBV5-6 with TRBJ1-2, with TRBD1 identical over 7 bases. The CDR3 has 14 residues. Germline V gene sequence: CDR1 SGHDT, CDR2 YYEEEE. The junction had 4 bases not matched to a gene; V was cut back by 5 bases and J by 0 bases. CDR3 DNA: TGTGCCAGCAGACCTACAGGGGCTAACTATGGCTACACCTTC. Its translation: CASRPTGANYGYTF.

The genes are TRBV5-1 and TRBJ1-2; TRBD1 agrees at 12 bases. Germline CDR1 and CDR2: SGHRS and YFSETQ. The CDR3 covers 15 residues. J was trimmed by 5 bases and V by 3 bases; bases with no gene match: 5. CDR3 sequence reads: CASSSGTGGPYGYTF. Written as DNA, the CDR3 is TGCGCCAGCAGCTCCGGGACAGGGGGCCCATATGGCTACACCTTC.

The chain uses TRBV3-1 (or the pseudogene TRBV3-2) and TRBJ1-2; D not resolved. V was shortened by 4 bases and J by 6 bases, with 18 bases between the two germline ends. The germline V gene has CDR1 LGHDT and CDR2 YNNKEL (reference sequence). There are 15 residues in the CDR3. CDR3 amino acids: CASSRELVPRDGYTF. The CDR3 coding sequence is TGTGCCAGCAGCCGGGAGTTGGTCCCTCGAGATGGCTACACCTTC.

The chain is built from TRBV5-1 and TRBJ2-5; 7 positions match TRBD2. The trim removed 3 bases at V and 4 bases at J, leaving 6 bases unmatched. CDR3 length: 14 residues. CDR1 and CDR2 (germline): SGHRS, YFSETQ. The CDR3 sequence is CASSSNGGRETQYF. The CDR3 DNA reads TGCGCCAGCAGCTCCAACGGGGGGAGAGAGACCCAGTACTTC.

J is TRBJ2-7 and V is TRBV5-4; the match to TRBD1 covers 8 bases. The V segment lost 0 bases and the J segment 0 bases; nucleotides outside the gene matches: 2. Germline V gene sequence: CDR1 SGHNT, CDR2 YYREEE (reference sequence). The CDR3 length is 15 residues. CDR3 in amino acids: CASSLGTGPSYEQYF. The CDR3 DNA is TGTGCCAGCAGCTTGGGGACAGGGCCCTCCTACGAGCAGTACTTC.

Here the CDR3 reads CASSPSGQGLYEQYF. CDR3 nucleotide sequence: TGTGCCAGCTCACCATCGGGACAGGGGCTTTACGAGCAGTACTTC. This chain joins TRBV18 and TRBJ2-7; 10 bases are a match to TRBD1. CDR1 and CDR2 (germline): KGHSH, LQKENI. Trimming cost V 2 bases and J 4 bases; bases outside gene matches: 5. This CDR3 region has 15 residues.

This clone showed up just a few times. The chain joins TRBV6-6 to TRBJ1-2; no clear D. Trimming removed 6 bases at V and 6 bases at J, with 11 bases between. CDR1 and CDR2 from the germline V gene are MNHNY and SVGAGI (reference sequence). The CDR3 loop spans 12 amino acids. The CDR3 is CASREGGDGYTF. The CDR3 coding sequence is TGTGCCAGCAGGGAGGGTGGAGATGGCTACACCTTC.

J is TRBJ1-5 and V is TRBV12-3 or TRBV12-4; D remains ambiguous. The CDR3 extends over 12 amino acids. Trimming pared 5 bases from V and 4 bases from J, leaving 6 bases between. The CDR3 loop reads CASSLQNQPQHF. The CDR3 bases are TGTGCCAGCAGTCTCCAGAATCAGCCCCAGCATTTT.

V gene TRBV12-3 or TRBV12-4 combines with J gene TRBJ1-2; 8 bases agree with TRBD1. The CDR3 totals 13 residues. The V gene end was trimmed by 2 bases and the J gene end by 7 bases; junction bases not matched to a gene: 3. CDR3 residues: CASSLSQGVGYTF. For the CDR3, the DNA is TGTGCCAGCAGTTTATCACAGGGGGTTGGCTACACCTTC.

The rearrangement joins TRBV6-5 to TRBJ1-2; 7 nucleotides align to TRBD1. The CDR3 consists of 15 residues. CDR1 is MNHEY, CDR2 SVGAGI, per germline. Losses at the gene ends were 4 bases for V and 4 bases for J; bases not matched to a gene: 9. CDR3 nucleotide sequence: TGTGCCAGCAGTTTCCTTTACAGGGGAGGCTATGGCTACACCTTC. Translating it yields CASSFLYRGGYGYTF.

CDR3 nucleotide sequence: TGTGCCAGTAGTATGCGAGACAGACTTTATGGCTACACCTTC. Amino acids: CASSMRDRLYGYTF. The rearrangement joins TRBV19 to TRBJ1-2; a weak D match, TRBD1 (5 bases). The CDR3 totals 14 residues. Per germline, CDR1 LNHDA and CDR2 SQIVND (reference sequence). V was clipped by 3 bases and J by 5 bases, with 13 bases between them.

The chain recombines TRBV6-2 or TRBV6-3 with TRBJ2-2, with 13 bases lining up with TRBD2. This CDR3 has 17 residues. CDR1 and CDR2 (germline): MNHEY, SVGEGT. V was clipped by 6 bases and J by 0 bases; unmatched bases: 4. The CDR3 DNA is TGTGCCAGCAGCAGGACTAGCGGGGGACCGAACACCGGGGAGCTGTTTTTT. Translation gives CASSRTSGGPNTGELFF.

The chain combines TRBV2 with TRBJ2-3, with D possibly TRBD1 on 6 matching bases. V was pared by 5 bases and J by 4 bases, with 10 bases between. CDR1 is SNHLY, CDR2 FYNNEI, per germline. There are 13 residues in the CDR3. In nucleotides, the CDR3 is TGTGCCAGCAGTCCCCCAGGGGCAGATACGCAGTATTTT. It codes for CASSPPGADTQYF.

This clone was detected only a few times. The V and J genes are TRBV10-3 and TRBJ1-1, with no clear D. Germline V lookup: CDR1 ENHRY, CDR2 SYGVKD. The V gene lost 8 bases and the J gene lost 1 base, with 11 bases spanning the gap. This CDR3 region has 13 residues. CDR3 sequence reads: CAIRVHQNTEAFF. CDR3 DNA sequence: TGTGCCATCCGTGTACACCAGAACACTGAAGCTTTCTTT.

This clone was found once. The genes are TRBV24-1 and TRBJ2-1; TRBD1 agrees at 7 bases. There are 15 residues in the CDR3. Germline CDR1 KGHDR, CDR2 SFDVKD. The junction had 8 bases not matched to a gene; V was cut back by 5 bases and J by 5 bases. CDR3 sequence (DNA): TGTGCCACCAGTGGAGGCAGGGGGATAAACAATGAGCAGTTCTTC. Translation gives CATSGGRGINNEQFF.

This clone appeared once. The chain carries TRBV27 and TRBJ2-3, with 10 bases identical to TRBD2. The germline CDR1 and CDR2 sequences are MNHEY and SMNVEV (reference sequence). This CDR3 has 15 amino acids. The V segment lost 1 base and the J segment 5 bases; nucleotides outside the gene matches: 3. The CDR3 here is CASSLWLAGVDTQYF. For the CDR3, the DNA is TGTGCCAGCAGTTTATGGCTAGCGGGGGTAGATACGCAGTATTTT.

The rearrangement uses TRBV5-8 and TRBJ2-3; 14 bases match TRBD2. From germline, CDR1 is SGHTS and CDR2 YDEGEE. The CDR3 has 17 residues. The trim removed 3 bases at V and 5 bases at J, leaving 8 bases unmatched. CDR3 protein: CASSSLTSGGAGDTQYF. CDR3 nucleotide sequence: TGTGCCAGCAGCTCGTTGACTAGCGGGGGGGCAGGAGATACGCAGTATTTT.

This sequence joins TRBV5-6 and TRBJ2-2; 10 positions match TRBD1. The length of the CDR3 is 16 residues. Germline CDR1 is SGHDT and CDR2 is YYEEEE. Trimming took 4 bases from V and 7 from J; bases not matched to a gene: 10. In DNA form, the CDR3 reads TGTGCCAGCAGCGGTCCGGGGACAGGGGTTATCGGGGAGCTGTTTTTT. This sequence encodes CASSGPGTGVIGELFF.

This rearrangement joins TRBV18 to TRBJ1-1, with D unresolved. V was cut by 3 bases and J by 0 bases, with 14 bases left in between. This CDR3 has 16 residues. Germline loops: CDR1 KGHSH, CDR2 LQKENI. CDR3 in DNA: TGTGCCAGCTCACCCCACCCCCCAGATATGAACACTGAAGCTTTCTTT. This translates into CASSPHPPDMNTEAFF.

The genes are TRBV6-4 and TRBJ1-1; 7 bases map to TRBD1. The junction had 7 bases not matched to a gene; V was cut back by 8 bases and J by 1 base. Germline CDR1 MRHNA, CDR2 SNTAGT. CDR3 length: 14 amino acids. The CDR3 here is CASGSGGTNTEAFF. The DNA for the CDR3 is TGTGCCAGCGGGTCAGGGGGTACGAACACTGAAGCTTTCTTT.

J is TRBJ1-5 and V is TRBV6-4; no definite D call. The CDR3 extends over 13 amino acids. Per germline, CDR1 MRHNA and CDR2 SNTAGT. Trimming removed 3 bases from V and 6 bases from J, with 9 bases in between. CDR3 coding DNA: TGTGCCAGCAGTGAGGGCCCCGGTCAGCCCCAGCATTTT. Protein sequence: CASSEGPGQPQHF.

This clone occurred once. The chain combines TRBV7-9 with TRBJ1-3; 11 nucleotides match TRBD1. V dropped 3 bases and J dropped 5; count of bases not matched to a gene: 6. Germline V gene data show CDR1 as SEHNR and CDR2 as FQNEAQ (reference sequence). This CDR3 is built from 16 residues. CDR3 bases: TGTGCCAGCAGCTTGGGGGACAGGGGGTCAAGAAACACCATATATTTT. This translates into CASSLGDRGSRNTIYF.

This clone appeared a single time. The chain recombines TRBV19 with TRBJ1-2, with TRBD1 as a possible D gene (5 bases). V shed 3 bases and J shed 7 bases, with 15 bases lying between them. The CDR3 sequence is 14 residues long. The germline CDR1 and CDR2 sequences are LNHDA and SQIVND (reference sequence). The CDR3 coding sequence is TGTGCCAGTAGTATGATCAGGGTAACGACTGGCTACACCTTC. Amino acids: CASSMIRVTTGYTF.

This clone was recorded only once. The V gene is TRBV7-8, the J gene TRBJ2-1; 13 bases fit TRBD2. Germline assignment: CDR1 SGHVS and CDR2 FQNEAQ. J lost 0 bases, V lost 1 base, and 6 bases had no gene match. CDR3 size: 19 residues. CDR3 bases: TGTGCCAGCAGCTTAGGACTAGCGGGGGGTTACTCCTCCTACAATGAGCAGTTCTTC. It translates to CASSLGLAGGYSSYNEQFF.

The chain has TRBV2 and TRBJ1-2; 8 bases line up with TRBD1. This CDR3 contains 15 residues. The V and J ends lost 6 bases and 10 bases, in that order; junction bases with no gene match: 16. Germline CDR1 is SNHLY and CDR2 is FYNNEI. CDR3 in amino acids: CASRAHRTGLNDYTF. DNA for the CDR3: TGTGCCAGCAGGGCCCACAGGACAGGGCTTAATGACTACACCTTC.

The J gene is TRBJ2-3, the V gene TRBV27; TRBD2 might be the D (7 bases). Germline CDR1 and CDR2: MNHEY and SMNVEV (reference sequence). The V end was cut by 3 bases, the J end by 0 bases, with 13 bases between. The length of the CDR3 is 16 residues. The CDR3: CASSFIAGASTDTQYF. The CDR3 DNA follows: TGTGCCAGCAGTTTCATCGCGGGGGCTAGCACAGATACGCAGTATTTT.

The J gene is TRBJ1-5, the V gene TRBV6-2 or TRBV6-3, with no clear D. The germline V gene has CDR1 MNHEY and CDR2 SVGEGT. V was trimmed by 2 bases and J by 1 base, leaving 15 bases between them. CDR3 length: 17 residues. CDR3 sequence reads: CASSYRLAAGSNQPQHF. The CDR3 DNA reads TGTGCCAGCAGTTACAGGCTGGCAGCCGGGAGCAATCAGCCCCAGCATTTT.

The chain is built from TRBV30 and TRBJ2-1; 16 bases align to TRBD2. The CDR3 runs to 17 residues. Per germline, CDR1 GTSNPN and CDR2 SVGIG (reference sequence). V dropped 4 bases and J dropped 6; count of bases not matched to a gene: 9. The CDR3 here is CAWKPWGLAGGLNEQFF. CDR3 in DNA: TGTGCCTGGAAACCTTGGGGACTAGCGGGGGGGCTCAATGAGCAGTTCTTC. The full variable domain, with the rest looked up from reference TRBV30 and TRBJ2-1, is SQTIHQWPATLVQPVGSPLSLECTVEGTSNPNLYWYRQAAGRGLQLLFYSVGIGQISSEVPQNLSASRPQDRQFILSSKKLLLSDSGFYLCAWKPWGLAGGLNEQFFGPGTRLTVL.